Sequencing of this T cell receptor (beta chain) was carried out in a study of T cell changes during pregnancy in multiple sclerosis. J gave up 5 bases and V 5 bases, and 9 bases lay outside the gene matches. CDR3 length equals 15 residues. Germline values: CDR1 MNHNY, CDR2 SVGAGI (reference sequence). Generated by immunoSEQ multiplex PCR, the TCRdb table keeps only in-frame clones and is missing some. The table shows roughly 60,000 clones, with 90% to 95% occurring only once. The chain links TRBV6-6 to TRBJ1-2; TRBD1 agrees at 9 bases. This receptor was identified in a female donor with multiple sclerosis, enrolled in a pregnancy study. This sample comprised CD4+ T cells from peripheral blood mononuclear cells, obtained in the first trimester of pregnancy. The CDR3 sequence is CASSLSTGGRYGYTF. The CDR3 region has the DNA TGTGCCAGCAGTCTATCTACAGGGGGCAGGTATGGCTACACCTTC.